This T cell receptor beta chain was identified in a study of cytomegalovirus exposure and HLA in healthy donors. With regard to this clone: Its antigen is not identified.

PCR primers comprised 60 Vbeta and 13 Jbeta primers. Profiled with immunoSEQ multiplex PCR; TCRdb holds only in-frame clones, not every one. The sample consists of 60,000 to 85,000 clones, about 80% of them appearing once. Germline V gives CDR1 MNHNY, CDR2 SVGAGI (reference sequence). CDR3 size: 15 residues. With V trimmed by 6 bases and J by 7 bases, 9 bases remained unmatched. Broader study findings: An analysis done earlier found most TCR beta V segments productive about 87% or about 30% of the time. As a later analysis revealed, most CMV-associated TCR beta chains appeared HLA-restricted. Accounts indicate the classifier identified cytomegalovirus status with strong specificity and sensitivity.

Input material: PBMCs. This sequence joins TRBV6-6 and TRBJ2-1; 10 positions match TRBD1. The TCR comes from a man aged 40-50 years in good health and CMV-seronegative. The CDR3 here is CASRPGQGKLNEQFF. DNA for the CDR3: TGTGCCAGCAGACCGGGACAGGGGAAACTTAATGAGCAGTTCTTC.